This T cell receptor beta chain was obtained from a study of shared clonotypes between healthy human individuals. About the study: Each donor contributed plates that comprised three CD4 naive, three CD4 memory, two CD8 naive and one CD8 memory. Notes on the study in general: Generation probabilities of non-shared clonotypes were lower (relative to those shared by all four donors).

The CDR3 is made up of 14 amino acids. The germline V gene encodes CDR1 MNHNY and CDR2 SVGAGI (reference sequence). The V and J ends lost 0 bases and 8 bases respectively, with 11 bases between them. Terminally differentiated effector memory CD45RA+ cells were excluded from the naive CD8 cells, which were CD45RO-negative and positively selected for CCR7. On this clone itself: The antigen remains unidentified.

TCRdb's table, derived via immunoSEQ multiplex PCR, lists solely in-frame clones and lacks some. The sample records nearly 2 million clones, about 95% being singletons. The rearrangement links TRBV6-6 to TRBJ2-1; maybe TRBD1 (5 bases). The clonotype comes from a man aged 18 to 30 in good health. Sequencing input: naive CD8+ T cells sorted from blood. The DNA of the CDR3 is TGTGCCAGCAGTTACTCGACAGCGATCGATGAGCAGTTCTTC. This sequence encodes CASSYSTAIDEQFF.